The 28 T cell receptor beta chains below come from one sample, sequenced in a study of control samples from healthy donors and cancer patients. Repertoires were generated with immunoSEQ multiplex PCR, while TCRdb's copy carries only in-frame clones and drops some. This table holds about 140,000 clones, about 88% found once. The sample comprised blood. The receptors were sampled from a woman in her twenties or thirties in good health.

The CDR3 is CASSWDRVETEAFF. The DNA for the CDR3 is TGTGCCAGCAGCTGGGACAGGGTCGAGACTGAAGCTTTCTTT. The chain employs TRBV5-5 and TRBJ1-1; 9 positions agree with TRBD1. Looked up from germline, CDR1 is SGHKS and CDR2 is YYEKEE (reference sequence). With 3 bases clipped from V and 5 bases from J, the junction kept 5 bases outside the gene matches. The CDR3 is made up of 14 amino acids. Full variable domain (outside the CDR3, taken from reference TRBV5-5 and TRBJ1-1): DAGVTQSPTHLIKTRGQQVTLRCSPISGHKSVSWYQQVLGQGPQFIFQYYEKEERGRGNFPDRFSARQFPNYSSELNVNALLLGDSALYLCASSWDRVETEAFFGQGTRLTVV.

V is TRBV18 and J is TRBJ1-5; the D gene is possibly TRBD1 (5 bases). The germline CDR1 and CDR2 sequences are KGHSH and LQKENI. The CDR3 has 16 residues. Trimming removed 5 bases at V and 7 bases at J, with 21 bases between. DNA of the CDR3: TGTGCCAGCTCAGACCGCCCCGGGGCCGGGGGGCAGCCCCAGCATTTT. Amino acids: CASSDRPGAGGQPQHF.

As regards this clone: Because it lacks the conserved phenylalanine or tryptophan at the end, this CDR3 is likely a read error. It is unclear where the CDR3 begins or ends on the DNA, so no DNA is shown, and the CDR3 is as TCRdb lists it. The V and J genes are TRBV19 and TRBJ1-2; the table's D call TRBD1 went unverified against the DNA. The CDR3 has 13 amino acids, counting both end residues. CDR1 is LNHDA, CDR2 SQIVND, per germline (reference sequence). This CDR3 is CASSVGQGAPPRL.

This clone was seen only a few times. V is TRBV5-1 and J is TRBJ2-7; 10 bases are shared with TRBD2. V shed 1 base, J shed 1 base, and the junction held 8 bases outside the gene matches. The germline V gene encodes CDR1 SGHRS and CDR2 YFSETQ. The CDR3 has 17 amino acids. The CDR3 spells CASSLWLAGDASYEQYF. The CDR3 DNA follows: TGCGCCAGCAGCTTGTGGCTAGCGGGAGATGCGTCCTACGAGCAGTACTTC.

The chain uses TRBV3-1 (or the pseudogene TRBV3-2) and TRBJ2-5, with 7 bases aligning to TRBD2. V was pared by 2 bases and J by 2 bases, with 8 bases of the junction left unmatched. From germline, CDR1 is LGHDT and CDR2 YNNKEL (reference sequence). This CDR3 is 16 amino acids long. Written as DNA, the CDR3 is TGTGCCAGCAGCCAAAATAGGCCTAGCGGACAAGAGACCCAGTACTTC. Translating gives CASSQNRPSGQETQYF.

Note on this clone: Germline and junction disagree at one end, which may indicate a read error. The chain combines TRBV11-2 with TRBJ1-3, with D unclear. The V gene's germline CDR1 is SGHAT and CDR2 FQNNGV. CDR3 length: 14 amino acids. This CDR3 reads CASSIERTGNTIYF. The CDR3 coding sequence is TGTGCCAGCAGCATAGAGAGGACTGGAAACACCATATATTTT.

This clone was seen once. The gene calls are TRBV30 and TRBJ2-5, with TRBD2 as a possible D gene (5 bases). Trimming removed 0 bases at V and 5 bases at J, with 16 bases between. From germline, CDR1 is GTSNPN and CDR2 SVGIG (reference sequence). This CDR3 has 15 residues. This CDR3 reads CAWSVPSGMRETQYF. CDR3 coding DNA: TGTGCCTGGAGTGTACCGTCGGGGATGAGGGAGACCCAGTACTTC.

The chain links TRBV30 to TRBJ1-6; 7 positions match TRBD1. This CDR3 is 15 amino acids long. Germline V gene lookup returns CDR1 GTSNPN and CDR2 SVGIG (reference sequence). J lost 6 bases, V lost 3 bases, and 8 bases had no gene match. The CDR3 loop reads CAWSARGLVNSPLHF. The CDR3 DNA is TGTGCCTGGAGCGCTAGGGGGCTGGTTAATTCACCCCTCCACTTT.

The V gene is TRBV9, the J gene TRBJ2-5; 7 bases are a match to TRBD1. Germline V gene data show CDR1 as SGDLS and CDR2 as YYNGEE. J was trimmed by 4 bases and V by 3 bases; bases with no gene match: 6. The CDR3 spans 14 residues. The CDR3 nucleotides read TGTGCCAGCAGCGGAGACAGGGTTGGAGAGACCCAGTACTTC. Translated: CASSGDRVGETQYF.

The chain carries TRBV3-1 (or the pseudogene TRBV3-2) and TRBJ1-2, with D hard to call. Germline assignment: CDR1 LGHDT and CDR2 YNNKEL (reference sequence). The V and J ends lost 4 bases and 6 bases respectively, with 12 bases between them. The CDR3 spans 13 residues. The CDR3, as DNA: TGTGCCAGCAGCCCCCTCCTGGGGAATGGCTACACCTTC. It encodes CASSPLLGNGYTF.

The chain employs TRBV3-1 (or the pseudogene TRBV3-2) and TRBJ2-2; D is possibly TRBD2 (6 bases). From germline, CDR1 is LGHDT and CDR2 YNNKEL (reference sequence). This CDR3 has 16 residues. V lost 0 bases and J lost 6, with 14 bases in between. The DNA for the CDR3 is TGTGCCAGCAGCCAAGACGGGGGAGTCGGCGCCGGGGAGCTGTTTTTT. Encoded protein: CASSQDGGVGAGELFF.

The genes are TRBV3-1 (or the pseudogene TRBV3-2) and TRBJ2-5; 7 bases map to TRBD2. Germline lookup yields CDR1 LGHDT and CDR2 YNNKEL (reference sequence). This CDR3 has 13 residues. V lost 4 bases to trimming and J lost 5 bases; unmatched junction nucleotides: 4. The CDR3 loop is CASSRWEGETQYF. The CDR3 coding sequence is TGTGCCAGCAGCCGGTGGGAGGGGGAGACCCAGTACTTC.

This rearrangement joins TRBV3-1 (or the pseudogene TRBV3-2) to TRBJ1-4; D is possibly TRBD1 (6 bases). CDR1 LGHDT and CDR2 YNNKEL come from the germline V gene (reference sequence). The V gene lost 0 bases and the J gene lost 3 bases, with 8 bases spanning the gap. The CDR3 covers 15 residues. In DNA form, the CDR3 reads TGTGCCAGCAGCCAAGATGGGGGGCCTAATGAAAAACTGTTTTTT. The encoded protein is CASSQDGGPNEKLFF.

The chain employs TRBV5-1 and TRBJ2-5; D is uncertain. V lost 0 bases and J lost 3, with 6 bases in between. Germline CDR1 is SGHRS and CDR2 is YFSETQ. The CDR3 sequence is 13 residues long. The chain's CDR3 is CASSLAGKETQYF. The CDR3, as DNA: TGCGCCAGCAGCTTGGCTGGGAAAGAGACCCAGTACTTC.

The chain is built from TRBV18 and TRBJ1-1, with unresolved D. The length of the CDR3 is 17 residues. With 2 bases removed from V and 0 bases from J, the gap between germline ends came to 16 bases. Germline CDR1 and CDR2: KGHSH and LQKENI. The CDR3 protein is CASSPKSQNPLNTEAFF. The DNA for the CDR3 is TGTGCCAGCTCACCAAAGAGTCAGAACCCTCTGAACACTGAAGCTTTCTTT.

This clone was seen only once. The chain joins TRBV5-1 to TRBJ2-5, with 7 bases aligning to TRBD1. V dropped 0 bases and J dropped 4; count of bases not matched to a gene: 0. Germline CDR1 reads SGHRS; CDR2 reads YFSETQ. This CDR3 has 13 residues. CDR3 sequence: CASSLAGGETQYF. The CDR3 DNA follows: TGCGCCAGCAGCTTGGCAGGGGGAGAGACCCAGTACTTC.

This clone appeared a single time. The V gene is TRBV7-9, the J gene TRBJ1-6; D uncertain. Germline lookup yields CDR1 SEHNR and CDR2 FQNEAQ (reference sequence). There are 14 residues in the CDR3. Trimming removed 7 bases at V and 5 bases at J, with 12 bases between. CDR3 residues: CASTLRADNSPLHF. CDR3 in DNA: TGTGCCAGCACCCTACGGGCAGATAATTCACCCCTCCACTTT. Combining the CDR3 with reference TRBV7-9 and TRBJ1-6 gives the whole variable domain DTGVSQNPRHKITKRGQNVTFRCDPISEHNRLYWYRQTLGQGPEFLTYFQNEAQLEKSRLLSDRFSAERPKGSFSTLEIQRTEQGDSAMYLCASTLRADNSPLHFGNGTRLTVT.

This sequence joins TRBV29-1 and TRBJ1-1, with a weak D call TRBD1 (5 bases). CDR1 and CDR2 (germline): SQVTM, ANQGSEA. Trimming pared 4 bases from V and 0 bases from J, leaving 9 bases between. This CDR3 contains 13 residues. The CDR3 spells CSVAGRLNTEAFF. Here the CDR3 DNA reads TGCAGCGTTGCGGGACGGCTGAACACTGAAGCTTTCTTT.

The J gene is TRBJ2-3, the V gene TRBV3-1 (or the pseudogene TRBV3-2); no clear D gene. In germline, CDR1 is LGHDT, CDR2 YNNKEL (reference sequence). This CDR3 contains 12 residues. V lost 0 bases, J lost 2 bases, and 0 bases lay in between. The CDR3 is CASSQDTDTQYF. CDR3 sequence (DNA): TGTGCCAGCAGCCAAGACACAGATACGCAGTATTTT.

The DNA of the CDR3 is TGTGCCTGGAGCGGGATCAGACAGGGGGAGCCCTATGGCTACACCTTC. It specifies CAWSGIRQGEPYGYTF. This chain connects TRBV30 to TRBJ1-2; TRBD1 matches 9 bases. V shed 3 bases and J 4 bases; nucleotides not matched to a gene: 12. Germline CDR1 GTSNPN, CDR2 SVGIG (reference sequence). The CDR3 spans 16 residues.

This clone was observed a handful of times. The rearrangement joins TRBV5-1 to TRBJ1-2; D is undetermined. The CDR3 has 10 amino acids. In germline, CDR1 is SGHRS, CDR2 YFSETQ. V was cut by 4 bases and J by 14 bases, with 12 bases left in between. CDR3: CASSLLGETF. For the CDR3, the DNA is TGCGCCAGCAGCCTCCTCGGAGAGACCTTC.

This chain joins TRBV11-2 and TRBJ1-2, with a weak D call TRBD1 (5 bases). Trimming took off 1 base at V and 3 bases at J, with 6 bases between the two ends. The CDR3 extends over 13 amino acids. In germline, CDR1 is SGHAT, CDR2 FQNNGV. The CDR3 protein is CASSLGTHYGYTF. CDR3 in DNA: TGTGCCAGCAGCTTAGGGACACACTATGGCTACACCTTC.

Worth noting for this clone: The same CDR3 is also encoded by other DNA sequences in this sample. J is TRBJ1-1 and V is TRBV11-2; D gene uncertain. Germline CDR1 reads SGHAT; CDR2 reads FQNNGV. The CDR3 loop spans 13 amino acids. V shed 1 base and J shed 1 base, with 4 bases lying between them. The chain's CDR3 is CASSLGRNTEAFF. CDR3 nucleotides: TGTGCCAGCAGCTTAGGTAGGAACACTGAAGCTTTCTTT. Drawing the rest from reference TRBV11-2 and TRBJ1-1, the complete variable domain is EAGVAQSPRYKIIEKRQSVAFWCNPISGHATLYWYQQILGQGPKLLIQFQNNGVVDDSQLPKDRFSAERLKGVDSTLKIQPAKLEDSAVYLCASSLGRNTEAFFGQGTRLTVV.

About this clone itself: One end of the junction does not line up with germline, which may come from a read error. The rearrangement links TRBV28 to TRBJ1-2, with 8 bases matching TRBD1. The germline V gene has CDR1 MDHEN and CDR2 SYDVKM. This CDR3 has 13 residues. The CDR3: CASSLGSLGQGHF. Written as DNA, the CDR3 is TGTGCCAGCAGTTTAGGTAGTCTAGGACAGGGCCACTTC.

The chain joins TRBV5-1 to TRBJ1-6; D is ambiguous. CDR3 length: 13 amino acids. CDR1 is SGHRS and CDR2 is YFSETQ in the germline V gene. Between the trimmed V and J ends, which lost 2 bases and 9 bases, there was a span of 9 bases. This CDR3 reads CASSFGVGSPLHF. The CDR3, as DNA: TGCGCCAGCAGCTTTGGGGTGGGTTCACCCCTCCACTTT.

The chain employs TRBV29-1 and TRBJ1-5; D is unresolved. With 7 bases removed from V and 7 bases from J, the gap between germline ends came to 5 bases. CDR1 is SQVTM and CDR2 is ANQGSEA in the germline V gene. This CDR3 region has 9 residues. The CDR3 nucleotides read TGCAGCGGAGAACAGCCCCAGCATTTT. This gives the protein CSGEQPQHF. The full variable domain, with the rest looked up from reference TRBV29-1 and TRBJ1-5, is SAVISQKPSRDICQRGTSLTIQCQVDSQVTMMFWYRQQPGQSLTLIATANQGSEATYESGFVIDKFPISRPNLTFSTLTVSNMSPEDSSIYLCSGEQPQHFGDGTRLSIL.

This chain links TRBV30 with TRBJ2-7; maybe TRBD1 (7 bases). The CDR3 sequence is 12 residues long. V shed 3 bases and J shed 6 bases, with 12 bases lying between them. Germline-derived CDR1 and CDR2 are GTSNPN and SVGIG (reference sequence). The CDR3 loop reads CAWREGAGEQYF. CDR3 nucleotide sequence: TGTGCCTGGAGGGAGGGGGCGGGCGAGCAGTACTTC.

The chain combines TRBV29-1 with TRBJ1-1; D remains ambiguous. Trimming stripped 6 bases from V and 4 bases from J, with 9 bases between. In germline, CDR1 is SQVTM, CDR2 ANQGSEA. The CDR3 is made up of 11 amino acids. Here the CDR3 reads CSVRTVTEAFF. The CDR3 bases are TGCAGCGTCCGGACGGTCACTGAAGCTTTCTTT.